These 9 T cell receptor beta chains came from one sample sequenced in a study of cytomegalovirus exposure and HLA in healthy donors. PCR involved 60 Vbeta and 13 Jbeta primers. Only in-frame clones appear in the TCRdb table, and some are missing; sequencing was by immunoSEQ multiplex PCR. Recorded here are 35,000 to 50,000 clones; the top ten clones represent about 8%. The sequenced material came from PBMCs. These receptors were obtained from a male donor in good health and CMV-seronegative.

The chain employs TRBV4-2 and TRBJ2-7; 7 nucleotides line up with TRBD1. V was clipped by 2 bases and J by 3 bases; unmatched bases: 10. CDR3 length: 16 amino acids. Germline V gene data show CDR1 as LGHNA and CDR2 as YNFKEQ. The CDR3 region is CASSQPLRDRDYEQYF. The CDR3 DNA is TGTGCCAGCAGCCAACCCCTCCGGGACAGAGACTACGAGCAGTACTTC.

The chain recombines TRBV4-2 with TRBJ2-3, with 7 positions matching TRBD2. After removal of 3 bases from V and 2 bases from J, the junction contained 5 bases not matched to a gene. Germline V lookup: CDR1 LGHNA, CDR2 YNFKEQ. The CDR3 spans 15 residues. CDR3 nucleotides: TGTGCCAGCAGCCAGCTAGCGGTCCTCACAGATACGCAGTATTTT. Its translation: CASSQLAVLTDTQYF.

Here the CDR3 DNA reads TGTGCCAGCATTGGCGGGAATACCCCGAGATCCTACAATGAGCAGTTCTTC. This gives the protein CASIGGNTPRSYNEQFF. The chain employs TRBV2 and TRBJ2-1; tentatively, D is TRBD2 (6 bases). CDR1 SNHLY and CDR2 FYNNEI come from the germline V gene. The CDR3 sequence is 17 residues long. V lost 7 bases to trimming and J lost 1 base, with 20 bases between them.

The chain employs TRBV15 and TRBJ2-3; possibly TRBD1 for D (6 bases). The V end lost 1 base, the J end lost 6 bases, and 14 bases lay between the germline ends. The CDR3 contains 15 residues. Germline V gene sequence: CDR1 LNHNV, CDR2 YYDKDF (reference sequence). DNA for the CDR3: TGTGCCACCAGCAGAGGCGGATTCGGACAGGATACGCAGTATTTT. As protein: CATSRGGFGQDTQYF.

This chain links TRBV30 with TRBJ2-7, with D possibly TRBD2 on 5 matching bases. This CDR3 is 16 amino acids long. Germline V CDR1 and CDR2: GTSNPN, SVGIG (reference sequence). V was cut by 0 bases and J by 3 bases, with 18 bases left in between. The CDR3 DNA is TGTGCCTGGAGTGTGCGTTTGCTGAAAGCGGACTACGAGCAGTACTTC. The encoded protein is CAWSVRLLKADYEQYF.

The rearrangement links TRBV5-1 to TRBJ2-3; TRBD2 matches 7 bases. CDR1 and CDR2 (germline): SGHRS, YFSETQ. Trimming cost V 1 base and J 5 bases; bases outside gene matches: 4. CDR3 length: 14 amino acids. CDR3 sequence: CASSLREAGDTQYF. DNA for the CDR3: TGCGCCAGCAGCTTGCGGGAGGCGGGAGATACGCAGTATTTT. Filled out from reference TRBV5-1 and TRBJ2-3, the complete variable domain reads KAGVTQTPRYLIKTRGQQVTLSCSPISGHRSVSWYQQTPGQGLQFLFEYFSETQRNKGNFPGRFSGRQFSNSRSEMNVSTLELGDSALYLCASSLREAGDTQYFGPGTRLTVL.

This chain links TRBV5-1 with TRBJ1-4; D possibly corresponds to TRBD1 (6 bases). V was cut by 4 bases and J by 4 bases, with 17 bases left in between. The CDR3 loop spans 16 amino acids. CDR1 and CDR2 (germline): SGHRS, YFSETQ. CDR3 sequence reads: CASSVQGLSGNEKLFF. The CDR3 DNA reads as TGCGCCAGCAGCGTACAGGGCCTATCGGGTAATGAAAAACTGTTTTTT.

The V gene is TRBV4-1, the J gene TRBJ1-2; D is unresolved. Between the trimmed V and J ends, which lost 4 bases and 5 bases, there was a span of 8 bases. This CDR3 region has 12 residues. The V gene's germline CDR1 is MGHRA and CDR2 YSYEKL. For the CDR3, the DNA is TGCGCCAGCAGCCCGACTAGATATGGCTACACCTTC. Encoded protein: CASSPTRYGYTF.

The J gene is TRBJ2-7, the V gene TRBV5-1, with D possibly being TRBD1 (5 bases). Looked up from germline, CDR1 is SGHRS and CDR2 is YFSETQ. The CDR3 has 13 amino acids. V lost 7 bases and J lost 2, with 13 bases in between. This chain's CDR3 is CASSIAGPYEQYF. In DNA form, the CDR3 reads TGCGCCAGCTCAATAGCAGGGCCCTACGAGCAGTACTTC.